A selection of T cell receptor beta chains follows, all from one sample in a study of cytomegalovirus exposure and HLA in healthy donors. Method: immunoSEQ multiplex PCR; TCRdb's copy keeps in-frame clones and lacks some. Seen here are tens of thousands of clones, 40% to 50% observed once, and the top ten hold around 2%. Sequencing was done on a sample of PBMCs. The receptor source for this set is a woman aged 50 to 65 in good health and CMV-seronegative. Each CDR3 is given with its conserved first and last residue. The D gene is left open where the match is weak. Clone size is stated in some rows and not others, as once, few, many or a class when expanded.

cdr3_nt: TGCGCCAGCAGCTTGGAGCCCCGGCAGGGGGTCTCCTACGAGCAGTACTTC
cdr3_aa: CASSLEPRQGVSYEQYF
d_call: TRBD1
j_call: TRBJ2-7
clone_size: NA
v_call: TRBV5-1

cdr3_nt: TGCGCCAGCAGCCAAGATCCAGCGTCCCCCTATGAGCAGTTCTTC
cdr3_aa: CASSQDPASPYEQFF
d_call: NA
j_call: TRBJ2-1
clone_size: NA
v_call: TRBV4-1

cdr3_nt: TGTGCCAGTAATCTGCTCAGGGGTAACACTGAAGCTTTCTTT
cdr3_aa: CASNLLRGNTEAFF
d_call: NA
j_call: TRBJ1-1
clone_size: once
v_call: TRBV19

cdr3_nt: TGTGCCAGCAGCTTAGGAGGGGGCTTTGGAGAGACCCAGTACTTC
cdr3_aa: CASSLGGGFGETQYF
d_call: TRBD1
j_call: TRBJ2-5
clone_size: NA
v_call: TRBV7-7

cdr3_nt: TGTGCCAGCAGCCAGGACAGGGCGACGGTAAACACCATATATTTT
cdr3_aa: CASSQDRATVNTIYF
d_call: TRBD1
j_call: TRBJ1-3
clone_size: once
v_call: TRBV5-4

cdr3_nt: TGTGCCAGCTCACCTCTAGCGGGAGGGCCGTTGAAGTACGAGCAGTACTTC
cdr3_aa: CASSPLAGGPLKYEQYF
d_call: TRBD2
j_call: TRBJ2-7
clone_size: few
v_call: TRBV18

cdr3_nt: TGTGCCAGCAGCCACGACACCAAGGAGGGACGATGGGAAGATACGCAGTATTTT
cdr3_aa: CASSHDTKEGRWEDTQYF
d_call: NA
j_call: TRBJ2-3
clone_size: NA
v_call: TRBV9

cdr3_nt: TGTGCCATCAGGGGGGCTAGCGGGAGGGCCCAATACGAGCAGTACTTC
cdr3_aa: CAIRGASGRAQYEQYF
d_call: TRBD2
j_call: TRBJ2-7
clone_size: NA
v_call: TRBV10-3

cdr3_nt: TGTGCCAGCAGTATAGGACAGGGGAGCAATCAGCCCCAGCATTTT
cdr3_aa: CASSIGQGSNQPQHF
d_call: TRBD1
j_call: TRBJ1-5
clone_size: NA
v_call: TRBV6-5

cdr3_nt: TGCGCCAGCAGCCCCACCCTACTAGCGGGAACCTACAATGAGCAGTTCTTC
cdr3_aa: CASSPTLLAGTYNEQFF
d_call: TRBD2
j_call: TRBJ2-1
clone_size: NA
v_call: TRBV5-1

cdr3_nt: TGTGCCAGCACTCAGGAGGGTGGATTTTACGAGCAGTACTTC
cdr3_aa: CASTQEGGFYEQYF
d_call: NA
j_call: TRBJ2-7
clone_size: NA
v_call: TRBV6-1

cdr3_nt: TGTGCCAGCAGCTCGGGGGTATATAATTCACCCCTCCACTTT
cdr3_aa: CASSSGVYNSPLHF
d_call: NA
j_call: TRBJ1-6
clone_size: few
v_call: TRBV7-9

cdr3_nt: TGTGCCACCAGCAGAGATTTGGGCACCCGTAACTATGGCTACACCTTC
cdr3_aa: CATSRDLGTRNYGYTF
d_call: NA
j_call: TRBJ1-2
clone_size: few
v_call: TRBV15

cdr3_nt: TGTGCCAGCAGTGAAGCTCTGGGGGAGGGCCGGAATGAGCAGTTCTTC
cdr3_aa: CASSEALGEGRNEQFF
d_call: TRBD2
j_call: TRBJ2-1
clone_size: NA
v_call: TRBV2

cdr3_nt: TGCGCCAGCAGCAACAGACAGTCAACTAATGAAAAACTGTTTTTT
cdr3_aa: CASSNRQSTNEKLFF
d_call: NA
j_call: TRBJ1-4
clone_size: few
v_call: TRBV5-1

cdr3_nt: TGCGCCAGCAGCTTGACTAGCGGGGGGTACGAGCAGTACTTC
cdr3_aa: CASSLTSGGYEQYF
d_call: TRBD2
j_call: TRBJ2-7
clone_size: few
v_call: TRBV5-1

cdr3_nt: TGTGCCAGCAGTCTAAGTGGGCAGGACAATCAGCCCCAGCATTTT
cdr3_aa: CASSLSGQDNQPQHF
d_call: NA
j_call: TRBJ1-5
clone_size: NA
v_call: TRBV9

cdr3_nt: TGTGCCAGCAGCGTCCGACTAGCTCAAGAGACCCAGTACTTC
cdr3_aa: CASSVRLAQETQYF
d_call: TRBD2
j_call: TRBJ2-5
clone_size: few
v_call: TRBV9

cdr3_nt: TGTGCCAGCAACCAGCGGGGGTTGAGTGAGACCCAGTACTTC
cdr3_aa: CASNQRGLSETQYF
d_call: TRBD2
j_call: TRBJ2-5
clone_size: NA
v_call: TRBV6-5

cdr3_nt: TGTGCCAGTAGTCCCCTGGGGGGTGTAACCTCACCCCTCCACTTT
cdr3_aa: CASSPLGGVTSPLHF
d_call: NA
j_call: TRBJ1-6
clone_size: few
v_call: TRBV19